These 16 T cell receptor beta chains came from one sample sequenced in a study of cytomegalovirus exposure and HLA in healthy donors. PCR employed 60 Vbeta and 13 Jbeta primers. Sequencing was performed with immunoSEQ multiplex PCR; in TCRdb, only in-frame clones are kept and a portion is missing. The table includes 160,000 or so clones, about 80% detected once. Sequenced material: PBMCs. The receptor set was obtained from a man aged 18 to 30 in good health and CMV-seropositive.

The chain uses TRBV15 and TRBJ1-1, with 8 bases lining up with TRBD1. Germline CDR1 and CDR2: LNHNV and YYDKDF (reference sequence). V was clipped by 0 bases and J by 5 bases; unmatched bases: 8. The CDR3 length is 16 residues. CDR3: CATSREQRTGSTEAFF. The CDR3 DNA follows: TGTGCCACCAGCAGAGAGCAGAGGACAGGGTCGACTGAAGCTTTCTTT. The complete variable domain, with remaining parts taken from reference TRBV15 and TRBJ1-1, reads DAMVIQNPRYQVTQFGKPVTLSCSQTLNHNVMYWYQQKSSQAPKLLFHYYDKDFNNEADTPDNFQSRRPNTSFCFLDIRSPGLGDTAMYLCATSREQRTGSTEAFFGQGTRLTVV.

This chain links TRBV29-1 with TRBJ2-2; 8 bases are shared with TRBD2. Looked up from germline, CDR1 is SQVTM and CDR2 is ANQGSEA. The CDR3 runs 13 residues. The V and J ends lost 7 bases and 1 base, in that order; junction bases with no gene match: 2. The CDR3 protein is CSGSGVNTGELFF. The CDR3 coding sequence is TGCAGCGGTAGCGGGGTGAACACCGGGGAGCTGTTTTTT.

The chain recombines TRBV18 with TRBJ1-1; D possibly corresponds to TRBD1 (5 bases). V was trimmed by 2 bases and J by 8 bases, leaving 9 bases between them. Germline V gene data show CDR1 as KGHSH and CDR2 as LQKENI. The CDR3 has 12 amino acids. The CDR3 nucleotides are TGTGCCAGCTCACCAGTAAGGGGAGAAGCTTTCTTT. Translating it yields CASSPVRGEAFF. Combining the CDR3 with reference TRBV18 and TRBJ1-1 gives the whole variable domain NAGVMQNPRHLVRRRGQEARLRCSPMKGHSHVYWYRQLPEEGLKFMVYLQKENIIDESGMPKERFSAEFPKEGPSILRIQQVVRGDSAAYFCASSPVRGEAFFGQGTRLTVV.

The genes are TRBV27 and TRBJ2-3; possibly TRBD2 for D (6 bases). V dropped 2 bases and J dropped 0 bases, with 9 bases sitting between them. The CDR3 loop spans 15 amino acids. The germline V gene encodes CDR1 MNHEY and CDR2 SMNVEV (reference sequence). The CDR3 bases are TGTGCCAGCAGTTTACGACTAGTCAGCACAGATACGCAGTATTTT. Translating it yields CASSLRLVSTDTQYF.

The rearrangement uses TRBV5-8 and TRBJ1-6; D perhaps matches TRBD1 (6 bases). Germline V gives CDR1 SGHTS, CDR2 YDEGEE. This CDR3 region has 17 residues. V lost 4 bases, J lost 3 bases, and 17 bases lay in between. The CDR3 protein is CASSIDPEGGYNSPLHF. The CDR3 DNA follows: TGTGCCAGCAGCATTGACCCCGAAGGGGGCTATAATTCACCCCTCCACTTT.

The chain is built from TRBV7-9 and TRBJ2-7, with 8 bases lining up with TRBD1. The CDR3 is 14 amino acids. CDR1 is SEHNR and CDR2 is FQNEAQ in the germline V gene (reference sequence). Trimming took 4 bases from V and 5 from J; bases not matched to a gene: 7. CDR3: CASSSGTGAHEQYF. As DNA, the CDR3 is TGTGCCAGCAGCTCCGGGACAGGCGCCCACGAGCAGTACTTC.

This chain connects TRBV7-2 to TRBJ2-7, with 12 nucleotides matching TRBD2. V gave up 4 bases and J gave up 5 bases; unmatched junction bases: 3. The length of the CDR3 is 14 residues. CDR1 is SGHTA and CDR2 is FQGNSA in the germline V gene. The CDR3 is CASSSRLAGDEQYF. CDR3 bases: TGTGCCAGCAGCTCCAGACTAGCGGGGGACGAGCAGTACTTC. Supplemented by reference TRBV7-2 and TRBJ2-7, the full variable domain reads GAGVSQSPSNKVTEKGKDVELRCDPISGHTALYWYRQSLGQGLEFLIYFQGNSAPDKSGLPSDRFSAERTGGSVSTLTIQRTQQEDSAVYLCASSSRLAGDEQYFGPGTRLTVT.

The J gene is TRBJ2-3, the V gene TRBV6-5, with 14 bases matching TRBD2. The CDR3 consists of 15 residues. Losses at the gene ends were 8 bases for V and 11 bases for J; bases not matched to a gene: 12. CDR1 is MNHEY, CDR2 SVGAGI, per germline. In nucleotides, the CDR3 is TGTGCCAGCGGACCGACTAGCGGGAGGGCCACCGAGCAGTATTTT. It specifies CASGPTSGRATEQYF.

V usage is TRBV9 and J usage is TRBJ2-5, with D maybe TRBD2 (6 bases). The V and J ends lost 4 bases and 2 bases respectively, with 12 bases between them. The CDR3 is 14 residues long. Germline CDR1 and CDR2: SGDLS and YYNGEE. This CDR3 is CASSPSAGQETQYF. Here the CDR3 DNA reads TGTGCCAGCAGCCCGAGCGCGGGACAAGAGACCCAGTACTTC.

Only a few counts were recorded for this clone. This rearrangement joins TRBV7-2 to TRBJ2-5; D is unresolved. The CDR3 sequence is 16 residues long. The V end was cut by 2 bases, the J end by 5 bases, with 18 bases between. Per germline, CDR1 SGHTA and CDR2 FQGNSA. The CDR3 nucleotides are TGTGCCAGCAGCTTACGATTCGACCGGATCGGGGAGACCCAGTACTTC. Protein sequence: CASSLRFDRIGETQYF.

This clone has just one count. This chain links TRBV5-8 with TRBJ1-5, with a possible D match to TRBD1 (5 bases). Trimming took 4 bases from V and 2 from J, leaving 16 bases between them. Germline values: CDR1 SGHTS, CDR2 YDEGEE. This CDR3 contains 16 residues. The CDR3 sequence is CASSPWGLGGNQPQHF. The CDR3 DNA reads TGTGCCAGCAGCCCGTGGGGCCTAGGGGGCAATCAGCCCCAGCATTTT.

This clone occurred once. The V call is TRBV15, the J call TRBJ2-3, with 10 bases aligning to TRBD2. The CDR3 runs 15 residues. V dropped 2 bases and J dropped 6; count of bases not matched to a gene: 5. Per the germline V gene, CDR1 is LNHNV and CDR2 is YYDKDF (reference sequence). This CDR3 is CATSRPAGGADTQYF. CDR3 DNA: TGTGCCACCAGCAGACCAGCGGGGGGGGCTGATACGCAGTATTTT.

The chain combines TRBV14 with TRBJ1-1, with 7 bases that match TRBD1. V shed 5 bases and J 4 bases; nucleotides not matched to a gene: 7. CDR3 length: 14 amino acids. Germline CDR1 reads SGHDN; CDR2 reads FVKESK. The CDR3 DNA sequence: TGTGCCAGCAGCAGGGACAGAGTGATCACTGAAGCTTTCTTT. It specifies CASSRDRVITEAFF.

J is TRBJ2-1 and V is TRBV6-1; 8 bases are shared with TRBD2. This CDR3 spans 13 amino acids. The germline CDR1 and CDR2 sequences are MNHNS and SASEGT. Trimming took 11 bases from V and 4 from J; bases not matched to a gene: 7. The CDR3, as DNA: TGTGCCGTAGCGGGGTTCCATTACAATGAGCAGTTCTTC. The encoded protein is CAVAGFHYNEQFF.

This clone has more than one count but fewer than ten. This chain joins TRBV27 and TRBJ1-5, with a possible D match to TRBD1 (6 bases). This CDR3 is 17 amino acids long. Germline loops: CDR1 MNHEY, CDR2 SMNVEV (reference sequence). The V gene lost 2 bases and the J gene lost 0 bases, with 14 bases spanning the gap. The CDR3 region has the DNA TGTGCCAGCAGTTTAAGGGGGACCCTCTATAGCAATCAGCCCCAGCATTTT. It yields the protein CASSLRGTLYSNQPQHF.

The rearrangement links TRBV29-1 to TRBJ2-3; perhaps TRBD2 as D (5 bases). The CDR3 spans 12 residues. The V end was cut by 6 bases, the J end by 2 bases, with 9 bases between. Germline V gene sequence: CDR1 SQVTM, CDR2 ANQGSEA. CDR3 sequence reads: CSVTGVTDTQYF. CDR3 nucleotides: TGCAGCGTCACCGGGGTCACAGATACGCAGTATTTT.